This is a list of T cell receptor beta chains from one sample in a study of blood T cell repertoires in COVID-19. Method: immunoSEQ multiplex PCR; TCRdb's copy keeps in-frame clones and lacks some. Here the sample spans some 400,000 clones, roughly nine tenths being singletons. Sequenced: PBMCs or T cells enriched from blood (not recorded which). The receptors derive from a woman in her thirties or forties who had been exposed to COVID-19. Each CDR3 is given with its conserved first and last residue. Each record gives: J gene, clone size, D gene, V gene, CDR3 protein, CDR3 DNA. The D gene is left open where the match is weak. Only some rows state a clone size, as once, few, many or a class for expanded clones.

TRBJ2-7	once	TRBD1	TRBV12-3/TRBV12-4	CASSFRQGYEQYF	TGTGCCAGCAGTTTTCGACAGGGCTACGAGCAGTACTTC
TRBJ2-7	-	-	TRBV7-2	CASNPRGSYEQYF	TGTGCCAGCAACCCGCGGGGCAGCTACGAGCAGTACTTC
TRBJ1-4	-	-	TRBV29-1	CSVEPPGVDEKLFF	TGCAGCGTTGAACCGCCAGGGGTGGATGAAAAACTGTTTTTT
TRBJ2-7	-	TRBD1	TRBV6-2/TRBV6-3	CASSYPRTGGYEQYF	TGTGCCAGCAGTTACCCTCGGACAGGGGGCTACGAGCAGTACTTC
TRBJ1-1	-	TRBD1	TRBV15	CATSPTGVGTEAFF	TGTGCCACCAGCCCTACAGGGGTGGGCACTGAAGCTTTCTTT
TRBJ1-3	-	-	TRBV15	CATSRDQTGNTIYF	TGTGCCACCAGCAGAGACCAGACAGGAAACACCATATATTTT
TRBJ1-3	-	-	TRBV7-9	CASSLNTNTIYF	TGTGCCAGCAGCCTCAACACAAACACCATATATTTT
TRBJ2-3	-	TRBD2	TRBV9	CASSVSLAGGGTDTQYF	TGTGCCAGCAGCGTATCCTTAGCGGGAGGGGGCACAGATACGCAGTATTTT
TRBJ2-2	-	TRBD1	TRBV7-7	CASSSTGASTGELFF	TGTGCTAGCAGCTCGACAGGGGCCTCCACCGGGGAGCTGTTTTTT
TRBJ2-2	-	-	TRBV30	CAFGGGLYGTGELFF	TGTGCCTTTGGAGGCGGTCTATACGGCACCGGGGAGCTGTTTTTT
TRBJ1-2	-	TRBD1	TRBV5-1	CASSSRYRRQGANYGYTF	TGCGCCAGCAGCTCAAGATACCGACGACAGGGGGCTAACTATGGCTACACCTTC
TRBJ2-7	-	-	TRBV2	CASSEELTYEQYF	TGTGCCAGCAGCGAGGAACTCACCTACGAGCAGTACTTC
TRBJ2-7	-	-	TRBV7-9	CASSAGATRSYEQYF	TGTGCCAGCAGCGCAGGGGCGACACGCTCCTACGAGCAGTACTTC
TRBJ1-5	-	-	TRBV7-2	CASSLGDGNQPQHF	TGTGCCAGCAGCTTAGGAGATGGCAATCAGCCCCAGCATTTT
TRBJ1-5	-	TRBD1	TRBV12-5	CASGLGTGVGNQPQHF	TGTGCTAGTGGTCTAGGGACAGGGGTCGGCAATCAGCCCCAGCATTTT
TRBJ1-1	-	-	TRBV7-3	CASSPFIVGEPLATEAFF	TGTGCCAGCAGCCCTTTTATTGTTGGGGAGCCCCTGGCCACTGAAGCTTTCTTT
TRBJ2-7	once	-	TRBV18	CASSPRGGVSYEQYF	TGTGCCAGCTCACCACGGGGCGGAGTCTCCTACGAGCAGTACTTC
TRBJ1-2	-	-	TRBV29-1	CSVVMAGINYGYTF	TGCAGCGTTGTTATGGCAGGGATAAACTATGGCTACACCTTC
TRBJ1-6	-	-	TRBV5-6	CASSFLGLENSPLHF	TGTGCCAGCAGCTTCCTGGGACTGGAAAATTCACCCCTCCACTTT
TRBJ2-2	-	TRBD1	TRBV30	CAWEGRGQTGELFF	TGTGCCTGGGAGGGCAGGGGGCAAACCGGGGAGCTGTTTTTT
TRBJ1-1	-	TRBD1	TRBV19	CASTPLDRAGTEAFF	TGTGCCAGTACCCCGTTGGACAGGGCTGGCACTGAAGCTTTCTTT
TRBJ2-1	-	TRBD1	TRBV7-8	CASSRDRDNEQFF	TGTGCCAGCAGCCGGGACAGGGACAATGAGCAGTTCTTC
TRBJ2-2	-	-	TRBV30	CAWSEQGLGTGELFF	TGTGCCTGGAGTGAGCAGGGGCTGGGCACCGGGGAGCTGTTTTTT
TRBJ2-3	-	-	TRBV6-1	CASSGRDSRSVDTQYF	TGTGCCAGCAGTGGCCGGGACTCCCGCAGTGTAGATACGCAGTATTTT
TRBJ1-5	few	-	TRBV6-4	CASRGTGINQPQHF	TGTGCCAGCCGGGGTACAGGGATTAATCAGCCCCAGCATTTT
TRBJ1-2	once	TRBD1	TRBV2	CASSEGQRVGGYTF	TGTGCCAGCAGTGAGGGACAGCGGGTCGGTGGCTACACCTTC
TRBJ2-3	-	-	TRBV6-5	CASSYGGAPDTQYF	TGTGCCAGCAGTTACGGGGGGGCCCCAGATACGCAGTATTTT
TRBJ1-4	once	TRBD1	TRBV10-1	CASSESGTENEKLFF	TGCGCCAGCAGTGAGTCCGGGACAGAGAATGAAAAACTGTTTTTT
TRBJ2-2	-	TRBD2	TRBV30	CAWNRGGIGELFF	TGTGCCTGGAATCGGGGGGGGATCGGGGAGCTGTTTTTT
TRBJ2-3	-	TRBD2	TRBV3-1/TRBV3-2	CASSPTNGLAGGKATDTQYF	TGTGCCAGCAGCCCTACCAATGGACTAGCGGGAGGGAAGGCCACAGATACGCAGTATTTT
TRBJ2-7	-	TRBD1	TRBV5-1	CASSYDRGSTYEQYF	TGCGCCAGCAGCTATGACAGGGGGAGTACGTACGAGCAGTACTTC
TRBJ1-1	-	TRBD1	TRBV5-1	CASSTGQGGTTEAFF	TGCGCCAGCAGCACCGGACAGGGGGGGACCACTGAAGCTTTCTTT
TRBJ1-1	-	-	TRBV11-3	CASSLGGPVNTEAFF	TGTGCCAGCAGCTTAGGAGGGCCGGTGAACACTGAAGCTTTCTTT
TRBJ2-4	-	-	TRBV30	CASSGFYRNIQYF	TGTGCCAGTTCAGGGTTTTATAGAAACATTCAGTACTTC
TRBJ1-2	-	-	TRBV14	CASSQDRAGYTF	TGTGCCAGCAGCCAAGATAGAGCGGGCTACACCTTC
TRBJ1-2	-	TRBD1	TRBV7-2	CASSLGQTDYGYTF	TGTGCCAGCAGCTTGGGACAGACAGACTATGGCTACACCTTC
TRBJ2-3	-	-	TRBV29-1	CSVEAVSDTQYF	TGCAGCGTTGAGGCAGTTTCAGATACGCAGTATTTT
TRBJ1-2	-	-	TRBV6-5	CASSYRQGGGYTF	TGTGCCAGCAGTTATCGGCAAGGGGGAGGCTACACCTTC
TRBJ1-1	-	-	TRBV7-2	CASSLKVASTEAFF	TGTGCCAGCAGCCTCAAGGTAGCGAGCACTGAAGCTTTCTTT
TRBJ2-5	-	TRBD1	TRBV29-1	CSVERGRGTQYF	TGCAGCGTTGAAAGGGGGCGCGGGACCCAGTACTTC
TRBJ1-5	-	-	TRBV5-5	CASSSLGGFQPQHF	TGTGCCAGCAGCTCCTTGGGGGGTTTTCAGCCCCAGCATTTT
TRBJ1-2	once	-	TRBV5-1	CASSLSLQGYSGYTF	TGCGCCAGCAGCTTGTCTCTGCAGGGTTACAGTGGCTACACCTTC
TRBJ2-7	-	-	TRBV27	CASSFRQGRSEQYF	TGTGCCAGCAGTTTCCGGCAGGGAAGATCCGAGCAGTACTTC
TRBJ2-1	-	TRBD2	TRBV3-1/TRBV3-2	CASSQAGTSGYNEQFF	TGTGCCAGCAGCCAGGCCGGGACTAGCGGGTACAATGAGCAGTTCTTC
TRBJ1-1	-	TRBD1	TRBV2	CASRKTGGWTEAFF	TGTGCCAGCAGGAAGACAGGGGGTTGGACTGAAGCTTTCTTT
TRBJ1-4	-	-	TRBV6-5	CASRIDRAANEKLFF	TGTGCCAGCAGGATCGACCGAGCGGCTAATGAAAAACTGTTTTTT
TRBJ2-7	-	TRBD2	TRBV5-1	CASRGSGYEQYF	TGCGCCAGCAGGGGTAGCGGGTACGAGCAGTACTTC
TRBJ1-5	-	TRBD1	TRBV30	CAWRTGQARNQPQHF	TGTGCCTGGAGAACCGGACAGGCCCGCAATCAGCCCCAGCATTTT
TRBJ1-1	-	TRBD1	TRBV5-1	CASSTIGQGRDEAFF	TGCGCCAGCAGCACAATTGGACAGGGTAGGGATGAAGCTTTCTTT
TRBJ2-1	-	-	TRBV4-1	CASSQAIRDFQNEQFF	TGCGCCAGCAGCCAAGCGATCCGGGACTTCCAAAATGAGCAGTTCTTC
TRBJ1-5	-	-	TRBV18	CASSPAGQPNQPQHF	TGTGCCAGCTCACCAGCTGGACAGCCCAATCAGCCCCAGCATTTT
TRBJ1-1	-	TRBD1	TRBV9	CASSVAWTGLRTNTEAFF	TGTGCCAGCAGCGTAGCATGGACAGGCCTACGGACCAACACTGAAGCTTTCTTT
TRBJ1-5	-	-	TRBV2	CASSEAGLRANQPQHF	TGTGCCAGCAGTGAAGCGGGGCTCAGGGCGAATCAGCCCCAGCATTTT
TRBJ2-3	-	-	TRBV11-3	CASSSPWGGTDTQYF	TGTGCCAGCAGCTCCCCATGGGGAGGTACAGATACGCAGTATTTT
TRBJ1-4	-	-	TRBV10-3	CAINGTGTINEKLFF	TGTGCCATCAATGGAACCGGGACTATAAATGAAAAACTGTTTTTT
TRBJ1-2	-	TRBD1	TRBV19	CASRERLGQASGYTF	TGTGCCAGTAGGGAGCGCCTTGGACAGGCCAGTGGCTACACCTTC
TRBJ2-2	few	-	TRBV5-8	CASLPRPGATGELFF	TGTGCCAGCCTTCCAAGGCCGGGAGCCACCGGGGAGCTGTTTTTT
TRBJ2-1	-	TRBD2	TRBV7-2	CASSLASLGLEVYEQFF	TGTGCCAGCAGCTTAGCGTCACTGGGACTAGAGGTATACGAGCAGTTCTTC
TRBJ1-2	-	-	TRBV10-1	CASSETPGSGYTF	TGCGCCAGCAGTGAGACGCCAGGGTCCGGCTACACCTTC